The entry below describes one TCR beta chain. Its matching antigen is unknown. The record originates from a study of cytomegalovirus exposure and HLA in healthy donors. As for the donors, each was a healthy bone marrow donor. Both 60 Vbeta primers and 13 Jbeta primers went into the PCR. The method was immunoSEQ multiplex PCR; TCRdb's version includes in-frame clones alone and lacks a portion of them. The repertoire holds about 180,000 clones, around four fifths seen once, with 1% in the top ten. General study points: For TCR beta chains, V- and J-gene trimming was later linked to a missense DCLRE1C variant. Later, an analysis found that common viral pathogens appeared to be linked with several of the most significant clusters.

Material: PBMCs. This receptor was identified in a woman aged 45 to 65 in good health and CMV-seropositive.

CDR3 DNA sequence: TGTGCCAGCAGCTTACAGCCTACAAACACCGGGGAGCTGTTTTTT. Protein sequence: CASSLQPTNTGELFF. V usage is TRBV5-6 and J usage is TRBJ2-2; no definite D call. V gave up 2 bases and J gave up 2 bases, with 10 bases separating them. The germline V gene has CDR1 SGHDT and CDR2 YYEEEE. The CDR3 runs 15 residues.